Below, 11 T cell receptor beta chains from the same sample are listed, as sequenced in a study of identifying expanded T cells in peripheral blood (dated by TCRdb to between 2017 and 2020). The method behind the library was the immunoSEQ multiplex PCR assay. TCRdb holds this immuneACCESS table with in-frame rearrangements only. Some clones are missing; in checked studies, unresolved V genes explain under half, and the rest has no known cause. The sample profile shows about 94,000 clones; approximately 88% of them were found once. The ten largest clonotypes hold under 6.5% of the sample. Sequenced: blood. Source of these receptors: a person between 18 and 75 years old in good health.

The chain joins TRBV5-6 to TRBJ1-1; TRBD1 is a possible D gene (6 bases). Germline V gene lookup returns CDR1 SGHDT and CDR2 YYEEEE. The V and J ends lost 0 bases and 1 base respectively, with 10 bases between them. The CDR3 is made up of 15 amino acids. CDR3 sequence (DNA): TGTGCCAGCAGCTTGGGGTTAGGGGGGAACACTGAAGCTTTCTTT. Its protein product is CASSLGLGGNTEAFF.

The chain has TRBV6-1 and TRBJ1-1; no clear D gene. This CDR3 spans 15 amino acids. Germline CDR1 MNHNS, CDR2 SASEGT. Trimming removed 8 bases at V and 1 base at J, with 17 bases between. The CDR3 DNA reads TGTGCCAGCGTTAATAAGGACGGGAAGAACACTGAAGCTTTCTTT. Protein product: CASVNKDGKNTEAFF.

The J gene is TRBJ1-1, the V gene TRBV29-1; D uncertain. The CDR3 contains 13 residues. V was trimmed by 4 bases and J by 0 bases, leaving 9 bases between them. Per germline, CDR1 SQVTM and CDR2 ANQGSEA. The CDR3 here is CSVVRRVNTEAFF. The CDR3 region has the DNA TGCAGCGTTGTTAGGAGGGTGAACACTGAAGCTTTCTTT.

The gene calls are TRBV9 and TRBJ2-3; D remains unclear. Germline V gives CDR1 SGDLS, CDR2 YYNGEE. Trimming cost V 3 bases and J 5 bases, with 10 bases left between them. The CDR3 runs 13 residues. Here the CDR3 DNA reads TGTGCCAGCAGCGCGCCCGCTATAGATACGCAGTATTTT. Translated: CASSAPAIDTQYF.

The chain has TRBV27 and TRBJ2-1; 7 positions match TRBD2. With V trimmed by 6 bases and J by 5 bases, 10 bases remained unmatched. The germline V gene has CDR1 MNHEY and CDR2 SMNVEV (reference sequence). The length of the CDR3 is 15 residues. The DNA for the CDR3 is TGTGCCAGCAGGAGTATTAGCGGGTCAAACAATGAGCAGTTCTTC. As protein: CASRSISGSNNEQFF.

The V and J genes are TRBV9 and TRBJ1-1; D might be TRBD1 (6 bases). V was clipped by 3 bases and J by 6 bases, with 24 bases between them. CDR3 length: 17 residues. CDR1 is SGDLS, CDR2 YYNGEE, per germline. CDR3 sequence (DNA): TGTGCCAGCAGCGCAGAAAGACAAGGGGGGGTCTCGGCTGAAGCTTTCTTT. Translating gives CASSAERQGGVSAEAFF.

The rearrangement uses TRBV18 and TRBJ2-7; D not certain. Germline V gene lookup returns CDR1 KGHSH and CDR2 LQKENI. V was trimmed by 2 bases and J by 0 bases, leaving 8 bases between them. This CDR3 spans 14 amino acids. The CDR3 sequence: CASSPIGASYEQYF. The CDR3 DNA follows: TGTGCCAGCTCACCAATTGGAGCCTCCTACGAGCAGTACTTC.

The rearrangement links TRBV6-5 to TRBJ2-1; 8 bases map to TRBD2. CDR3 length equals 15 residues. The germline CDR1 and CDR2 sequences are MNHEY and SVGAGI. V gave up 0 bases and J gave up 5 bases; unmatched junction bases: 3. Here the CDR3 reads CASSYSGGRHNEQFF. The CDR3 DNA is TGTGCCAGCAGTTACTCGGGCGGGAGGCACAATGAGCAGTTCTTC.

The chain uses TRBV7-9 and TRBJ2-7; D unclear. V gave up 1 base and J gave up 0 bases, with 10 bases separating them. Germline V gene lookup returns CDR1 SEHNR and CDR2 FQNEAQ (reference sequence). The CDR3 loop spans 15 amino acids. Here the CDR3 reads CASSLGARSSYEQYF. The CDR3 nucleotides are TGTGCCAGCAGCTTAGGGGCCCGAAGCTCCTACGAGCAGTACTTC.

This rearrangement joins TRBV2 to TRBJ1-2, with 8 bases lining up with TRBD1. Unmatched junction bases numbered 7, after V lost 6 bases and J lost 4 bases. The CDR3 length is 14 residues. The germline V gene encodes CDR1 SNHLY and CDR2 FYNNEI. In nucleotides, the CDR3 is TGTGCCAGCAGGATGGACAGGGACCGCTATGGCTACACCTTC. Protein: CASRMDRDRYGYTF.

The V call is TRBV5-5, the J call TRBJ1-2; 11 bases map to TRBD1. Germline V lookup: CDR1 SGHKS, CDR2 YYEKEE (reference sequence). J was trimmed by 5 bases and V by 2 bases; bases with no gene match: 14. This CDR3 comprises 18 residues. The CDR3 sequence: CASSFYPASGQGGYGYTF. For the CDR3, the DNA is TGTGCCAGCAGCTTCTACCCAGCCTCGGGACAGGGGGGGTATGGCTACACCTTC.